Listed below are T cell receptor beta chains from one sample, sequenced in a study of T cells in Graves' hyperthyroidism and ophthalmopathy. TCRdb re-analysed the multiplex PCR reads in MiXCR, keeping a single row per CDR3 protein. The sample has around 530,000 distinct CDR3 sequences; 15% to 20% are singletons. The sequencing sample was made of blood. These TCRs come from a woman between 18 and 29 years old with Graves' ophthalmopathy. Each CDR3 is given with its conserved first and last residue. A D gene is named only where the DNA matches it firmly. Size is stated for part of the rows, as once, few or many counts, or as a class when the clone is expanded.

J: TRBJ1-2
D: .
V: TRBV29-1
size: few
CDR3: CSVIPGGSGYTF
DNA: TGCAGCGTGATTCCGGGGGGATCTGGCTACACCTTC

J: TRBJ2-1
D: TRBD2
V: TRBV7-3
size: many
CDR3: CASSLVAGAPGDEQFF
DNA: TGTGCCAGCAGCTTGGTAGCGGGGGCCCCTGGGGATGAGCAGTTCTTC

J: TRBJ2-7
D: TRBD2
V: TRBV7-9
size: many
CDR3: CASSPPPGLEQYEQYF
DNA: TGTGCCAGCAGCCCACCTCCGGGACTAGAACAATACGAGCAGTACTTC

J: TRBJ1-2
D: TRBD1
V: TRBV12-3/TRBV12-4
size: many
CDR3: CASTPTGGLNYGYTF
DNA: TGTGCCAGCACCCCGACAGGGGGCTTGAACTATGGCTACACCTTC

J: TRBJ2-2
D: TRBD2
V: TRBV3-1
size: many
CDR3: CASSQGSGGTGELFF
DNA: TGTGCCAGCAGCCAAGGGAGCGGGGGCACCGGGGAGCTGTTTTTT

J: TRBJ2-3
D: .
V: TRBV7-3
size: many
CDR3: CASSLNGPTTDTQYF
DNA: TGTGCCAGCAGCTTAAACGGACCGACCACAGATACGCAGTATTTT

J: TRBJ1-5
D: .
V: TRBV4-3
size: .
CDR3: CASSQGGFGNQPQHF
DNA: TGCGCCAGCAGCCAAGGAGGGTTTGGCAATCAGCCCCAGCATTTT

J: TRBJ1-2
D: TRBD1
V: TRBV4-2
size: many
CDR3: CASSQDRGYGYTF
DNA: TGTGCCAGCAGCCAAGACAGGGGGTATGGCTACACCTTC

J: TRBJ2-7
D: .
V: TRBV7-8
size: few
CDR3: CASSLSSGPSYEQYF
DNA: TGTGCCAGCAGCTTATCTTCAGGTCCCAGCTACGAGCAGTACTTC

J: TRBJ2-5
D: TRBD2
V: TRBV11-3
size: .
CDR3: CASSLQTSGRAGETQYF
DNA: TGTGCCAGCAGCTTACAGACTAGCGGGAGGGCCGGGGAGACCCAGTACTTC

J: TRBJ2-5
D: TRBD2
V: TRBV27
size: .
CDR3: CASSLLGAGGQETQYF
DNA: TGTGCCAGCAGTTTATTGGGAGCGGGGGGCCAAGAGACCCAGTACTTC

J: TRBJ2-7
D: TRBD1
V: TRBV7-2
size: many
CDR3: CASNAGTGYEQYF
DNA: TGTGCCAGCAACGCCGGGACAGGCTACGAGCAGTACTTC

J: TRBJ2-3
D: TRBD2
V: TRBV5-1
size: few
CDR3: CASSREPPDTLAGDTQYF
DNA: TGCGCCAGCAGCCGGGAACCTCCTGACACCTTAGCGGGAGATACGCAGTATTTT

J: TRBJ1-2
D: .
V: TRBV28
size: .
CDR3: CASSLPNRDNGYTF
DNA: TGTGCCAGCAGTTTACCCAATAGGGACAATGGCTACACCTTC

J: TRBJ2-1
D: TRBD1
V: TRBV5-5
size: many
CDR3: CASSLSGQGNHNEQFF
DNA: TGTGCCAGCAGCTTATCGGGACAGGGGAACCACAATGAGCAGTTCTTC

J: TRBJ2-1
D: TRBD2
V: TRBV7-2
size: few
CDR3: CASSFRTSGRAGYNEQFF
DNA: TGTGCCAGCAGCTTTAGGACTAGCGGGAGGGCGGGGTACAATGAGCAGTTCTTC

J: TRBJ2-7
D: .
V: TRBV6-1
size: many
CDR3: CASSDGAGSSYEQYF
DNA: TGTGCCAGCAGTGATGGGGCAGGAAGCTCCTACGAGCAGTACTTC

J: TRBJ1-5
D: .
V: TRBV3-1
size: many
CDR3: CASSQQRGGQPQHF
DNA: TGTGCCAGCAGCCAACAGAGGGGCGGTCAGCCCCAGCATTTT

J: TRBJ1-6
D: .
V: TRBV10-1
size: many
CDR3: CASSAYLSSPLHF
DNA: TGCGCCAGCAGTGCCTACCTGAGTTCACCCCTCCACTTT

J: TRBJ2-1
D: .
V: TRBV9
size: few
CDR3: CASRNLGGRSYNEQFF
DNA: TGTGCCAGCAGAAACTTAGGGGGTAGGTCCTACAATGAGCAGTTCTTC

J: TRBJ2-2
D: TRBD2
V: TRBV11-2
size: .
CDR3: CASINVLAGGAGELFF
DNA: TGTGCCAGCATCAACGTCCTAGCGGGGGGGGCCGGGGAGCTGTTTTTT

J: TRBJ2-7
D: .
V: TRBV19
size: .
CDR3: CASSGVAQSEQYF
DNA: TGTGCCAGTAGTGGGGTTGCTCAGTCCGAGCAGTACTTC

J: TRBJ2-7
D: TRBD1
V: TRBV29-1
size: .
CDR3: CSVGGQFYEQYF
DNA: TGCAGCGTTGGGGGACAGTTTTACGAGCAGTACTTC

J: TRBJ1-1
D: .
V: TRBV10-3
size: .
CDR3: CAISGLSGQEAFF
DNA: TGTGCCATCAGTGGCCTATCTGGACAGGAAGCTTTCTTT

J: TRBJ1-5
D: TRBD1
V: TRBV28
size: many
CDR3: CASRLGTGNNQPQHF
DNA: TGTGCCAGCAGACTTGGGACAGGGAACAATCAGCCCCAGCATTTT

J: TRBJ1-3
D: .
V: TRBV6-1
size: few
CDR3: CASSELQGTSGNTIYF
DNA: TGTGCCAGCAGTGAACTACAGGGAACTAGTGGAAACACCATATATTTT

J: TRBJ2-3
D: TRBD2
V: TRBV7-3
size: many
CDR3: CASSAGTSGYTTDTQYF
DNA: TGTGCCAGCAGCGCTGGGACTAGCGGCTATACCACAGATACGCAGTATTTT

J: TRBJ2-7
D: TRBD1
V: TRBV29-1
size: .
CDR3: CSVVSGTGGGEQYF
DNA: TGCAGCGTTGTTTCTGGGACAGGGGGCGGGGAGCAGTACTTC

J: TRBJ2-5
D: .
V: TRBV7-9
size: .
CDR3: CASSLGFRFQETQYF
DNA: TGTGCCAGCAGCTTAGGGTTTCGGTTCCAAGAGACCCAGTACTTC

J: TRBJ1-2
D: .
V: TRBV19
size: .
CDR3: CASSTPPDLDGYTF
DNA: TGTGCCAGTAGTACACCCCCGGATTTGGATGGCTACACCTTC

J: TRBJ2-3
D: TRBD2
V: TRBV20-1
size: .
CDR3: CSAREALLAGLTDTQYF
DNA: TGCAGTGCTAGAGAGGCCCTACTAGCGGGGCTGACAGATACGCAGTATTTT